Below, one TCR beta chain is given with its context. What it binds is unknown. 60 Vbeta and 13 Jbeta primers were used in PCR. Using immunoSEQ multiplex PCR, the repertoire was profiled, and TCRdb retains in-frame clones only, with some absent. The sample consists of 160,000 or so clones, roughly 80% of them appearing once. Every donor was a healthy person donating bone marrow. This CDR3 contains 15 residues. From germline, CDR1 is SNHLY and CDR2 FYNNEI. The V and J ends lost 7 bases and 5 bases respectively, with 21 bases between them. This record belongs to a study of cytomegalovirus exposure and HLA in healthy donors. Study-wide findings and caveats: The investigators catalogued 160 or so TCR beta chains as cytomegalovirus-associated.

The chain employs TRBV2 and TRBJ2-7; D remains ambiguous. The clonotype originates from a man aged 25 to 40 in good health and CMV-seronegative. The source material was PBMCs. CDR3 DNA sequence: TGTGCCAGCAAACGAGAGGCCGGAGATCTCCACGAGCAGTACTTC. Protein sequence: CASKREAGDLHEQYF.